These 10 T cell receptor beta chains originate from one sample sequenced in a study of vaccination effects on CD4 cells after COVID-19. The method was immunoSEQ multiplex PCR; TCRdb's version includes in-frame clones alone and lacks a portion of them. In the table there are 20,000 to 30,000 clones, approximately 80% of which are singletons. Their specific antigens are unknown. ViraFEST expansion of antigen-specific CD4+ T cells with viral peptide pools preceded sequencing. With more than 9 days of culture completed, CD4+ T cells were isolated. From March to December 2020, the person had a SARS-CoV-2 infection that was confirmed by PCR. The source was CD4+ T cells from PBMCs cultured with HCoV-NL63 spike peptides, collected before COVID-19 vaccination. These receptors were obtained from a human donor who had a prior SARS-CoV-2 infection.

The chain uses TRBV20-1 and TRBJ1-2; D perhaps matches TRBD1 (6 bases). This CDR3 contains 13 residues. Trimming cost V 6 bases and J 6 bases, with 17 bases left between them. In germline, CDR1 is DFQATT, CDR2 SNEGSKA (reference sequence). The chain's CDR3 is CSASIVGGDGYTF. In DNA form, the CDR3 reads TGCAGTGCCAGTATCGTGGGGGGCGATGGCTACACCTTC.

This clone appeared once. The chain joins TRBV6-2 or TRBV6-3 to TRBJ2-1; D tentatively fits TRBD1 or TRBD2 (5 bases each). This CDR3 has 13 amino acids. Trimming left V 2 bases short and J 11 bases short, with 13 bases between. Germline CDR1 MNHEY, CDR2 SVGEGT. This CDR3 reads CASSYKRGVKQFF. The CDR3 bases are TGTGCCAGCAGTTACAAACGAGGGGTAAAGCAGTTCTTC.

The J gene is TRBJ2-5, the V gene TRBV5-5; possible D gene TRBD1, 6 bases. The CDR3 spans 14 residues. The ends were cut back, 0 bases at V and 2 bases at J, with 8 bases in the middle. CDR1 and CDR2 (germline): SGHKS, YYEKEE (reference sequence). CDR3 DNA sequence: TGTGCCAGCAGCTTGGGGACAGAACAAGAGACCCAGTACTTC. Amino acid sequence: CASSLGTEQETQYF.

In the case of this clone: The germline gene is not matched at one end of the junction; a read error may be the cause. The chain couples TRBV11-3 to TRBJ1-2, with D tentatively TRBD1 (6 bases). The length of the CDR3 is 18 residues. Germline V lookup: CDR1 SGHNT, CDR2 YENEEA. The CDR3 here is CARSSGWGRGKVSYGYTF. Written as DNA, the CDR3 is TGTGCCAGGAGCTCTGGGTGGGGGCGAGGAAAAGTGAGCTATGGCTACACCTTC.

The chain links TRBV19 to TRBJ1-3; 9 bases are shared with TRBD1. V shed 3 bases and J 0 bases; nucleotides not matched to a gene: 3. The CDR3 extends over 16 amino acids. The germline V gene has CDR1 LNHDA and CDR2 SQIVND (reference sequence). The CDR3 DNA sequence: TGTGCCAGTAGTATCGTGACAGGGGGCTCTGGAAACACCATATATTTT. Amino acids: CASSIVTGGSGNTIYF.

The chain couples TRBV12-1 to TRBJ2-3; no check of the table's D call, TRBD2, against the DNA was made. TRBV12-1 is noted as a pseudogene. This CDR3 contains 16 residues. This CDR3 is CASSSGLAGREDTQYF. For the CDR3, the DNA is TGTGCCAGCAGCTCGGGACTAGCGGGGCGGGAAGATACGCAGTATTTT.

This clone was detected once. The rearrangement links TRBV27 to TRBJ2-7; possible D gene TRBD1, 5 bases. Germline V CDR1 and CDR2: MNHEY, SMNVEV (reference sequence). There are 17 residues in the CDR3. Trimming took off 5 bases at V and 3 bases at J, with 23 bases between the two ends. The CDR3 DNA sequence: TGTGCCAGCAGTCCCTCCAGGGCCCCCACGCTATTCTACGAGCAGTACTTC. This translates into CASSPSRAPTLFYEQYF.

This clone appeared a few times. Here the CDR3 reads CASSPSGRGSTYEQYF. For the CDR3, the DNA is TGTGCCAGCAGCCCGAGCGGTCGGGGCAGTACCTACGAGCAGTACTTC. The chain combines TRBV7-9 with TRBJ2-7, with D perhaps matching TRBD1 or TRBD2 (5 bases each). Trimming left V 5 bases short and J 2 bases short, with 19 bases between. CDR1 is SEHNR and CDR2 is FQNEAQ in the germline V gene (reference sequence). The CDR3 covers 16 residues.

The chain is built from TRBV7-9 and TRBJ2-1; D unresolved. Germline lookup yields CDR1 SEHNR and CDR2 FQNEAQ (reference sequence). This CDR3 is 13 amino acids long. Trimming left V 4 bases short and J 9 bases short, with 13 bases between. In DNA, the CDR3 is TGTGCCAGCAGCTCGGTCGGTTGGACTGAGCAGTTCTTC. It codes for CASSSVGWTEQFF.

The rearrangement links TRBV12-5 to TRBJ2-1; D might be TRBD1 (10 bases). V shed 0 bases and J shed 3 bases, with 33 bases lying between them. CDR1 and CDR2 from the germline V gene are LGHNT and FRNRAP. There are 23 residues in the CDR3. DNA of the CDR3: TGTGCTAGTGGTTTGGTACAAGGGACAGGGGATTTTCGGGCTAGCGGGGTCTACAATGAGCAGTTCTTC. Its translation: CASGLVQGTGDFRASGVYNEQFF.